A single TCR beta chain is shown here with its context. The clone's antigen remains unknown. No qualities accompany the bases; no much larger clone lies one base away. This specimen's treatment or condition label, per the study, means: suppressive antiretroviral therapy. Cells were stimulated with anti-CD3/anti-CD28 magnetic beads as a nonspecific positive control representing the CD4+ T cell repertoire. Sorting of responding CD4+ T cells was based on upregulation of both CD40 ligand and CD69. Participants were HIV-1-infected adults who started suppressive ART during chronic infection. For at least 4 years, the participants' plasma HIV-1 RNA had been undetectable, below 50 copies/mL. To be included, participants needed a CD4+ T cell count above 400 cells/uL and a positive CMV serology. Before stimulation, PBMCs were isolated using density centrifugation and then depleted of CD8+ T cells. Stimulation of CD8-depleted PBMCs was carried out for approximately 17 hours with anti-CD28/CD49d costimulation, CD40-blocking antibody and enfuvirtide, to prevent new infections. Cell sorting was done on a Beckman Coulter MoFlo Legacy or XDP sorter, and dead cells were excluded with propidium iodide. Genomic DNA was extracted with the QIAamp DNA Mini Kit for samples above one million cells, otherwise with the Quick-DNA Microprep Kit.

This sample is part of a study of persistence of HIV-infected CD4 T cells (dated by TCRdb to about 2020). Regarding the research as a whole: The median time participants had been on suppressive ART was eight to nine years. The clonality of all cells in each sorted population was measured by TCRbeta sequencing, and the clonality of infected cells was measured by proviral sequencing. In the cross-participant TCR cluster analysis, roughly 8 participants were included for CMV and roughly 7 participants were included for Gag. The study isolated CMV- and HIV-1 Gag-responding CD4+ T cells from ART-treated individuals to examine antigen-driven clonal expansion of HIV-1-infected cells. Anti-CD3/anti-CD28 stimulation activated a higher proportion of cells, with a lower memory fraction, than antigen stimulation. Peripheral blood samples of up to roughly 200 mL were taken at multiple time points, with the exception of two participants who underwent leukapheresis at a single time point.

The immunoSEQ hsTCRB assay version 4 in survey mode was used to sequence TCRbeta repertoires from genomic DNA. Genomic DNA was diluted to about 10 ng/uL, using up to about 1 ug per sample for TCRbeta sequencing. The authors' pipeline ran thus. ImmunoSeq Analyzer 3.0 was used for analysis of TCRbeta data, and diversity was computed on productive nucleotide rearrangements. Using the Immunarch R package, lower-bound TCR diversity was estimated with the improved Chao index and clonality was estimated with the Gini coefficient. Different nucleotide rearrangements encoding the same CDR3beta amino acid sequence were counted as distinct clonotypes. TCRbeta sequences significantly enriched in antigen-responding cells relative to anti-CD3/anti-CD28-activated cells were identified by differential abundance analysis. Using predicted peptide-MHC specificity as the basis, GLIPH2 grouped TCRs into clusters, both for each participant individually and for the merged data sets that combined participants. TCRdb obtained this table from immuneACCESS and retained in-frame rearrangements with V and J assigned. These tables miss some clones; where compared with another copy, unresolved V genes account for less than half of the shortfall, and the remainder is unexplained. The V and J calls and clone size are taken from that table; D and trimming were inferred from the DNA. Present in this sample are 40,000 to 55,000 clones, 85% to 90% of which were seen just once. The ten largest make up 2.5% to 4% of the sample.

CDR1 KGHSH and CDR2 LQKENI were looked up in the germline V gene. Inclusive of the bounding cysteine and phenylalanine, the CDR3 is 19 residues long. Of all the DNA, just the CDR3 is kept, 57 bases in frame from base 1. Ends trimmed: V by 3 bases, J by 4 bases; bases unmatched to a gene: 15. Points the paper makes about the study in general: Within the same sorted populations, TCR oligoclonality correlated with proviral oligoclonality. Significantly lower TCRbeta richness was observed in CMV- and Gag-responding cells than in anti-CD3/anti-CD28-responding cells, and higher oligoclonality was observed in CMV-responding cells than in CD3/CD28-stimulated and Gag-responding cells. Because the TCR analyses were done in bulk, restricting them to just the rare CMV-responding cells that actually carried HIV-1 proviruses was not possible. Antigen-responding cells were enriched for expanded CDR3beta sequences that were degenerate, which suggests that CD4+ responses to CMV and Gag underwent convergent selection. Few individuals were included in the study, and only a limited range of antigens was tested.

Source: CD4+ T cells sorted from PBMCs after roughly 18-hour stimulation, taken from a patient who received antiretroviral therapy. The sample's cell subset or site label, decoded: CD40L+CD69+ CD4 T cells responding to anti-CD3/anti-CD28 beads, representing the overall repertoire. Recombination joined TRBV18 with TRBJ2-2; TRBD2 fits 9 bases in the junction. This clonotype was obtained from an adult woman with HIV who was CMV-seropositive. Read as DNA, the sequence is TGTGCCAGCTCACCCTTCCTACCCCGGACTAGCGTCTCCACCGGGGAGCTGTTTTTT. Translated, this gives CASSPFLPRTSVSTGELFF.